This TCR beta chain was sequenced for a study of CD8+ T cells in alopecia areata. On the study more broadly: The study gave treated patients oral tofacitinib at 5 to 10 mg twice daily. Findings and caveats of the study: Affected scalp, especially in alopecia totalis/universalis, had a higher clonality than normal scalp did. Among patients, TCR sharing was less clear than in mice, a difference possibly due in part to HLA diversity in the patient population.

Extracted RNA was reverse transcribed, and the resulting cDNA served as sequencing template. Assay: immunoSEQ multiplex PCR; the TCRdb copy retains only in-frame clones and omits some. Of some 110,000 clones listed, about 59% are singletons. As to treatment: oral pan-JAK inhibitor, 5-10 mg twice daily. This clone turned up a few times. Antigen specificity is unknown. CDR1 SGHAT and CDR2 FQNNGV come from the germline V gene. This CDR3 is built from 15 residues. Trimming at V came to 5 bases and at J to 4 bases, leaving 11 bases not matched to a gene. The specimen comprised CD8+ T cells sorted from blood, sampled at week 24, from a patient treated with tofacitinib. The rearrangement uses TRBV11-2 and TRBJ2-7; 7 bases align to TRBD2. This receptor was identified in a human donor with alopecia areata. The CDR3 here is CASSPRAGVGYEQYF. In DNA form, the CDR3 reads TGTGCCAGCAGCCCTCGGGCGGGGGTTGGTTACGAGCAGTACTTC.